These 25 T cell receptor beta chains were sequenced from one sample in a study of T cell responses to AZD1222 COVID-19 vaccine. Data came from immunoSEQ multiplex PCR; TCRdb stores just in-frame clones and leaves some out. The sample lists some 250,000 clones; 85% to 95% were seen once. The source was peripheral blood, collected 28 days after the second AZD1222 dose. These TCRs come from an adult who received the AZD1222 COVID-19 vaccine.

The DNA for the CDR3 is TGCGCCAGCAGCCTCGCCGGAAGGATCGGGGAGGAAAAACTGTTTTTT. It codes for CASSLAGRIGEEKLFF. The chain has TRBV4-1 and TRBJ1-4; D not certain. Germline values: CDR1 MGHRA, CDR2 YSYEKL. Between the trimmed V and J ends, which lost 4 bases and 8 bases, there was a span of 20 bases. CDR3 size: 16 residues.

This clone showed up just once. The chain employs TRBV3-1 (or the pseudogene TRBV3-2) and TRBJ1-5, with TRBD1 as a possible D gene (5 bases). Germline CDR1 and CDR2: LGHDT and YNNKEL (reference sequence). Trimming removed 5 bases from V and 6 bases from J, with 17 bases in between. CDR3 size: 15 residues. The CDR3 loop is CASSLSRDLGQPQHF. CDR3 nucleotide sequence: TGTGCCAGCAGCTTAAGCCGGGACCTCGGTCAGCCCCAGCATTTT.

V is TRBV28 and J is TRBJ2-1; 7 positions match TRBD2. The CDR3 sequence is 15 residues long. V shed 7 bases, J shed 0 bases, and the junction held 6 bases outside the gene matches. The germline V gene has CDR1 MDHEN and CDR2 SYDVKM. CDR3 sequence reads: CASTLGGSSYNEQFF. The CDR3 DNA follows: TGTGCCAGCACCCTTGGCGGGAGCTCCTACAATGAGCAGTTCTTC.

The chain joins TRBV7-9 to TRBJ1-5, with D possibly TRBD1 on 6 matching bases. This CDR3 comprises 15 residues. In germline, CDR1 is SEHNR, CDR2 FQNEAQ (reference sequence). Trimming took 5 bases from V and 3 from J, leaving 14 bases between them. The CDR3 loop is CASSQGGVLNQPQHF. DNA of the CDR3: TGTGCCAGCAGCCAAGGGGGAGTCCTCAATCAGCCCCAGCATTTT.

This chain connects TRBV6-5 to TRBJ1-1, with D uncertain. The length of the CDR3 is 14 residues. Trimming removed 6 bases at V and 2 bases at J, with 13 bases between. Germline CDR1 reads MNHEY; CDR2 reads SVGAGI. CDR3 amino acids: CASSPQSSNTEAFF. Written as DNA, the CDR3 is TGTGCCAGCAGCCCCCAGTCCAGCAACACTGAAGCTTTCTTT.

V and J are TRBV4-1 and TRBJ2-7, with unresolved D. CDR3 size: 15 residues. V lost 4 bases and J 0 bases, leaving 13 bases between the germline ends. CDR1 is MGHRA, CDR2 YSYEKL, per germline. Here the CDR3 reads CASSPLALSSYEQYF. CDR3 nucleotides: TGCGCCAGCAGCCCCCTTGCGCTCAGCTCCTACGAGCAGTACTTC.

V is TRBV20-1 and J is TRBJ1-2, with D hard to call. V shed 6 bases and J shed 0 bases, with 5 bases lying between them. This CDR3 has 11 amino acids. CDR1 DFQATT and CDR2 SNEGSKA come from the germline V gene (reference sequence). For the CDR3, the DNA is TGCAGTGCCCATACTAACTATGGCTACACCTTC. Translation: CSAHTNYGYTF.

The chain carries TRBV25-1 and TRBJ2-1; D is perhaps TRBD1 or TRBD2 (5 bases each). The CDR3 contains 18 residues. The V gene lost 1 base and the J gene lost 3 bases, with 19 bases spanning the gap. The germline gives CDR1 MGHDK, CDR2 SYGVNS. CDR3 residues: CASSESIWGGGVYNEQFF. As DNA, the CDR3 is TGTGCCAGCAGTGAATCCATTTGGGGCGGAGGAGTCTACAATGAGCAGTTCTTC.

The genes are TRBV9 and TRBJ1-2; 10 positions match TRBD1. Germline V gene lookup returns CDR1 SGDLS and CDR2 YYNGEE. V dropped 3 bases and J dropped 7; count of bases not matched to a gene: 3. The CDR3 spans 13 residues. In DNA, the CDR3 is TGTGCCAGCAGCGGAAGGACAGGGGGTGGCTACACCTTC. Protein sequence: CASSGRTGGGYTF.

This CDR3 reads CASGTNPASGRMNEQFF. In nucleotides, the CDR3 is TGTGCTAGTGGTACAAACCCTGCTAGCGGGAGGATGAATGAGCAGTTCTTC. This chain links TRBV12-5 with TRBJ2-1, with 11 nucleotides matching TRBD2. The germline gives CDR1 LGHNT, CDR2 FRNRAP. V trimming: 5 bases; J trimming: 7 bases; junction bases outside the gene matches: 13. CDR3 size: 17 residues.

The chain couples TRBV7-9 to TRBJ2-1; tentative D call: TRBD1 (5 bases). V was pared by 3 bases and J by 0 bases, with 9 bases between. This CDR3 has 15 amino acids. The germline CDR1 and CDR2 sequences are SEHNR and FQNEAQ (reference sequence). The CDR3 DNA reads as TGTGCCAGCAGCTTGGCGGACATCTCCTACAATGAGCAGTTCTTC. The encoded protein is CASSLADISYNEQFF.

The chain is built from TRBV19 and TRBJ1-1; no firm D call. The CDR3 consists of 14 residues. V dropped 5 bases and J dropped 0 bases, with 10 bases sitting between them. The germline gives CDR1 LNHDA, CDR2 SQIVND (reference sequence). Written as DNA, the CDR3 is TGTGCCAGTAGTGAGCCCACAGTGAACACTGAAGCTTTCTTT. Residues: CASSEPTVNTEAFF.

The chain carries TRBV5-1 and TRBJ2-2; TRBD2 aligns across 10 bases. The CDR3 runs 17 residues. The V and J ends lost 1 base and 4 bases, in that order; junction bases with no gene match: 7. The V gene's germline CDR1 is SGHRS and CDR2 YFSETQ. This CDR3 reads CASSLTSGTIVTGELFF. The DNA for the CDR3 is TGCGCCAGCAGCTTGACTAGCGGGACAATAGTCACCGGGGAGCTGTTTTTT.

This clone has only one observation. The chain joins TRBV11-3 to TRBJ2-1; D uncertain. From germline, CDR1 is SGHNT and CDR2 YENEEA. CDR3 size: 15 residues. V was cut by 5 bases and J by 3 bases, with 14 bases left in between. The CDR3 loop is CASSRTTRDYNEQFF. DNA of the CDR3: TGTGCCAGCAGCCGCACCACGAGAGACTACAATGAGCAGTTCTTC.

The CDR3 DNA sequence: TGCGCCAGCGGAATAAACAGGGGAAGGGTTAGGTTCTTC. Translated, it gives CASGINRGRVRFF. The chain combines TRBV4-1 with TRBJ2-1; 7 nucleotides match TRBD1. There are 13 residues in the CDR3. Germline CDR1 is MGHRA and CDR2 is YSYEKL. The junction had 16 bases not matched to a gene; V was cut back by 8 bases and J by 15 bases.

The chain carries TRBV2 and TRBJ2-1; D is possibly TRBD1 or TRBD2 (5 bases each). V gave up 8 bases and J gave up 15 bases, with 14 bases separating them. This CDR3 is 10 amino acids long. The germline gives CDR1 SNHLY, CDR2 FYNNEI. The CDR3 spells CASGGRDGFF. CDR3 bases: TGTGCCAGCGGAGGCAGGGATGGGTTCTTC.

This rearrangement joins TRBV18 to TRBJ1-1; D not certain. CDR3 length: 14 residues. V gave up 0 bases and J gave up 3 bases, with 8 bases separating them. The germline V gene encodes CDR1 KGHSH and CDR2 LQKENI. The DNA for the CDR3 is TGTGCCAGCTCACCACCGAACAAGTACACTGAAGCTTTCTTT. It yields the protein CASSPPNKYTEAFF.

The CDR3 is CASSRTPLLNTIYF. CDR3 nucleotides: TGTGCCAGCAGTCGTACGCCGCTTTTAAACACCATATATTTT. The chain recombines TRBV27 with TRBJ1-3; D is undetermined. Germline assignment: CDR1 MNHEY and CDR2 SMNVEV (reference sequence). This CDR3 has 14 amino acids. The V end lost 5 bases, the J end lost 6 bases, and 14 bases lay between the germline ends.

The genes are TRBV7-9 and TRBJ2-5; D perhaps matches TRBD2 (6 bases). Trimming took off 3 bases at V and 3 bases at J, with 14 bases between the two ends. In germline, CDR1 is SEHNR, CDR2 FQNEAQ (reference sequence). The CDR3 has 15 amino acids. CDR3 sequence (DNA): TGTGCCAGCAGCTTGGATAGCGGCCTGAAAGAGACCCAGTACTTC. This codes for CASSLDSGLKETQYF.

In the case of this clone: Other DNA sequences in this specimen translate into the identical CDR3. The chain uses TRBV3-1 (or the pseudogene TRBV3-2) and TRBJ1-2; D is perhaps TRBD1 (5 bases). The germline V gene encodes CDR1 LGHDT and CDR2 YNNKEL (reference sequence). Trimming removed 3 bases from V and 4 bases from J, with 9 bases in between. This CDR3 is built from 13 residues. The CDR3 DNA reads TGTGCCAGCAGCCAGGAGGGGAGCTATGGCTACACCTTC. Amino acids: CASSQEGSYGYTF.

The CDR3 sequence is CASSPSRTAYQETQYF. The CDR3 region has the DNA TGTGCCAGCAGTCCCTCAAGGACAGCGTACCAAGAGACCCAGTACTTC. The rearrangement joins TRBV27 to TRBJ2-5, with D perhaps TRBD1 (6 bases). V lost 5 bases and J lost 0, with 16 bases in between. The CDR3 is made up of 16 amino acids. Germline loops: CDR1 MNHEY, CDR2 SMNVEV (reference sequence).

The rearrangement uses TRBV25-1 and TRBJ1-4; weak D call: TRBD1 (5 bases). Germline CDR1 is MGHDK and CDR2 is SYGVNS. V dropped 1 base and J dropped 4 bases, with 10 bases sitting between them. The length of the CDR3 is 15 residues. The CDR3 loop is CASSESRGFNEKLFF. CDR3 DNA sequence: TGTGCCAGCAGTGAATCTAGGGGATTTAATGAAAAACTGTTTTTT.

The genes are TRBV23-1 and TRBJ2-6, with TRBD1 as a possible D gene (6 bases). TRBV23-1 is known as an ORF, though its function is uncertain. Trimming removed 3 bases at V and 10 bases at J, with 13 bases between. The CDR3 totals 14 residues. The CDR3 DNA follows: TGCGCCAGCAGTCATCCCGGGACAAAAAACGTCCTGACTTTC. It translates to CASSHPGTKNVLTF.

V and J are TRBV19 and TRBJ1-5; 9 bases map to TRBD1. V was pared by 3 bases and J by 4 bases, with 7 bases of the junction left unmatched. The germline V gene encodes CDR1 LNHDA and CDR2 SQIVND (reference sequence). The CDR3 is 16 amino acids. The CDR3 DNA follows: TGTGCCAGTAGTATCCCCGGGACAGGGAAAAATCAGCCCCAGCATTTT. Protein product: CASSIPGTGKNQPQHF.

The V gene is TRBV6-5, the J gene TRBJ2-5; 9 bases line up with TRBD2. CDR1 is MNHEY and CDR2 is SVGAGI in the germline V gene. The CDR3 sequence is 14 residues long. The V segment lost 11 bases and the J segment 1 base; nucleotides outside the gene matches: 8. CDR3 DNA: TGTGCCTGTGGGGCAGCGGGGGGCCAAGAGACCCAGTACTTC. Residues: CACGAAGGQETQYF.